The 9 T cell receptor beta chains below were found in one sample sequenced in a study of control samples from healthy donors and cancer patients. Assay used: immunoSEQ multiplex PCR; TCRdb lists only in-frame clones, some missing. The sample includes about 28,000 clones, 79% of them seen just once. The sequenced material came from PBMCs. Receptor source: a man aged 60 to 69 with head and neck cancer.

This rearrangement joins TRBV6-5 to TRBJ2-7, with 7 bases identical to TRBD1. The CDR3 runs 14 residues. The germline V gene encodes CDR1 MNHEY and CDR2 SVGAGI. V trimming: 10 bases; J trimming: 3 bases; junction bases outside the gene matches: 12. CDR3 amino acids: CAIKPLDRVYEQYF. In DNA form, the CDR3 reads TGTGCCATCAAGCCCCTCGACAGGGTCTACGAGCAGTACTTC.

This chain joins TRBV15 and TRBJ2-2; D is unclear. The CDR3 contains 14 residues. Germline-derived CDR1 and CDR2 are LNHNV and YYDKDF (reference sequence). V was clipped by 6 bases and J by 3 bases, with 11 bases between them. The DNA of the CDR3 is TGTGCCACCAGACTCTCCGTGGACACCGGGGAGCTGTTTTTT. It codes for CATRLSVDTGELFF.

CDR3 protein: CASKRQGSNYGYTF. In DNA, the CDR3 is TGTGCCAGCAAACGACAGGGGTCTAACTATGGCTACACCTTC. The chain uses TRBV2 and TRBJ1-2; 8 bases agree with TRBD1. V was pared by 7 bases and J by 0 bases, with 4 bases of the junction left unmatched. The CDR3 spans 14 residues. Germline values: CDR1 SNHLY, CDR2 FYNNEI. Based on the CDR3 plus reference TRBV2 and TRBJ1-2, the full variable domain is EPEVTQTPSHQVTQMGQEVILRCVPISNHLYFYWYRQILGQKVEFLVSFYNNEISEKSEIFDDQFSVERPDGSNFTLKIRSTKLEDSAMYFCASKRQGSNYGYTFGSGTRLTVV.

The genes are TRBV7-2 and TRBJ2-5, with 10 bases aligning to TRBD1. Trimming cost V 5 bases and J 2 bases; bases outside gene matches: 2. CDR3 length: 14 amino acids. CDR1 SGHTA and CDR2 FQGNSA come from the germline V gene. This chain's CDR3 is CASSQDRGQETQYF. The CDR3 DNA reads TGTGCCAGCAGCCAGGACAGGGGGCAAGAGACCCAGTACTTC. The full variable domain, completed using reference TRBV7-2 and TRBJ2-5, is GAGVSQSPSNKVTEKGKDVELRCDPISGHTALYWYRQSLGQGLEFLIYFQGNSAPDKSGLPSDRFSAERTGGSVSTLTIQRTQQEDSAVYLCASSQDRGQETQYFGPGTRLLVL.

The chain uses TRBV4-2 and TRBJ2-7, with 8 bases that match TRBD2. V shed 1 base and J 2 bases; nucleotides not matched to a gene: 1. Germline CDR1 LGHNA, CDR2 YNFKEQ. The CDR3 has 14 residues. The CDR3 nucleotides read TGTGCCAGCAGCCAAGTCGGGAGGGCCTACGAGCAGTACTTC. Translated, it gives CASSQVGRAYEQYF.

This chain joins TRBV12-3 or TRBV12-4 and TRBJ2-5, with D possibly matching TRBD2 (5 bases). Trimming shortened V by 7 bases and J by 2 bases, and 11 bases separated the two germline ends. The CDR3 has 13 residues. CDR3 DNA: TGTGCCAGCACTCTCCCGGGGCAAGAGACCCAGTACTTC. This translates into CASTLPGQETQYF.

The V gene is TRBV7-9, the J gene TRBJ1-2; 11 positions match TRBD1. The CDR3 length is 14 residues. V lost 5 bases to trimming and J lost 7 bases; unmatched junction nucleotides: 6. Germline CDR1 and CDR2: SEHNR and FQNEAQ (reference sequence). The CDR3 DNA reads TGTGCCAGCAGCGAGGGACAGGGGGATGCTGGCTACACCTTC. Its protein product is CASSEGQGDAGYTF.

The chain combines TRBV6-5 with TRBJ2-1; maybe TRBD2 (5 bases). The CDR3 runs 12 residues. Germline lookup yields CDR1 MNHEY and CDR2 SVGAGI. V was trimmed by 6 bases and J by 11 bases, leaving 14 bases between them. For the CDR3, the DNA is TGTGCCAGCAGCCGCAAGGGAGTCCAGCAGTTCTTC. Its translation is CASSRKGVQQFF.

This clone has more than one count but fewer than ten. The V call is TRBV27, the J call TRBJ2-2, with 16 nucleotides matching TRBD2. Germline CDR1 is MNHEY and CDR2 is SMNVEV (reference sequence). V was clipped by 8 bases and J by 7 bases; unmatched bases: 10. The CDR3 runs 17 residues. Here the CDR3 DNA reads TGTGCCAGCGGGGGACTAGCGGGAGGGCCATCGAGCGGGGAGCTGTTTTTT. Translated: CASGGLAGGPSSGELFF.